This paragraph covers one T cell receptor (beta chain) sequence. This entry belongs to a study of T cell changes during pregnancy in multiple sclerosis. Measured with immunoSEQ multiplex PCR; TCRdb has only the in-frame clones, and not every one. The sample records some 52,000 clones, approximately 94% being singletons. This CDR3 region has 17 residues. The germline V gene encodes CDR1 SEHNR and CDR2 FQNEAQ (reference sequence). V lost 1 base, J lost 1 base, and 16 bases lay in between. The TCR was taken from a female donor with multiple sclerosis, enrolled in a pregnancy study. Sequences were derived from CD4+ T cells from peripheral blood mononuclear cells, sampled before pregnancy. The V and J genes are TRBV7-9 and TRBJ1-1; no clear D. In nucleotides, the CDR3 is TGTGCCAGCAGCTTAGATGTAGGCGGGCCACAGAACACTGAAGCTTTCTTT. This sequence encodes CASSLDVGGPQNTEAFF.